Each of the 28 T cell receptor beta chains below was sequenced from the same sample in a study of blood T cells in healthy people across ages. Sample-barcoded 5' priming and a J-beta primer mix drove a second PCR of 7 to 11 cycles. Each CDR3 protein gets one entry after TCRdb re-called the 5' RACE reads with MiXCR. This sample has approximately 800,000 distinct CDR3 sequences, with more than 20% found just once. The sample also formed part of further work on T cells of mothers and their children.

Specimen: blood. These receptors all stem from a boy between 10 and 17 years old in good health.

The chain joins TRBV29-1 to TRBJ2-5; 7 nucleotides align to TRBD1. This CDR3 is 12 amino acids long. Germline CDR1 is SQVTM and CDR2 is ANQGSEA. The V gene end was trimmed by 6 bases and the J gene end by 5 bases; junction bases not matched to a gene: 6. The DNA for the CDR3 is TGCAGCGTCGACAGGGCCGGGGAGACCCAGTACTTC. Translation gives CSVDRAGETQYF.

The gene calls are TRBV20-1 and TRBJ2-5; TRBD2 aligns across 9 bases. CDR3 length: 15 amino acids. The V gene's germline CDR1 is DFQATT and CDR2 SNEGSKA (reference sequence). This chain's CDR3 is CSLHGGSGSGETQYF. Here the CDR3 DNA reads TGCAGCCTCCACGGGGGTAGCGGGAGCGGGGAGACCCAGTACTTC.

This clonotype turned up a few times. CDR3 region: CASSGGQNTEAFF. CDR3 DNA sequence: TGTGCCAGCAGCGGGGGGCAGAACACTGAAGCTTTCTTT. The rearrangement uses TRBV7-3 and TRBJ1-1; tentatively, D is TRBD1 (6 bases). There are 13 residues in the CDR3. Germline CDR1 SGHTA, CDR2 FQGTGA. Trimming stripped 5 bases from V and 1 base from J, with 8 bases between.

The CDR3 sequence is CASSVATGGWSTDTQYF. The CDR3 bases are TGTGCCAGCAGCGTAGCTACCGGGGGCTGGAGCACAGATACGCAGTATTTT. V and J are TRBV9 and TRBJ2-3; the D call may be TRBD1 or TRBD2 (6 bases each). This CDR3 contains 17 residues. The V gene lost 0 bases and the J gene lost 0 bases, with 14 bases spanning the gap. CDR1 is SGDLS and CDR2 is YYNGEE in the germline V gene.

A few counts support this clonotype. The chain links TRBV28 to TRBJ2-5; D is uncertain. Deletions cut 6 bases from V and 7 bases from J, with 12 bases between. Germline lookup yields CDR1 MDHEN and CDR2 SYDVKM. The CDR3 length is 12 residues. CDR3 sequence reads: CASSYRDGTQYF. CDR3 nucleotide sequence: TGTGCCAGCAGCTACAGAGATGGGACCCAGTACTTC.

This clonotype has more than one count but fewer than ten. The chain has TRBV29-1 and TRBJ1-4; D possibly corresponds to TRBD1 (5 bases). This CDR3 has 14 amino acids. Trimming took 4 bases from V and 7 from J, leaving 16 bases between them. Germline CDR1 is SQVTM and CDR2 is ANQGSEA. CDR3: CSVAEGFRSEKLFF. CDR3 DNA: TGCAGCGTTGCTGAGGGGTTCAGATCTGAAAAACTGTTTTTT.

This clonotype was seen repeatedly, ten times or more. The CDR3 nucleotides are TGCAGCGCCCGTAGCGGGGGGGCCACTGAGACCCAGTACTTC. Its translation is CSARSGGATETQYF. The rearrangement joins TRBV20-1 to TRBJ2-5; 11 bases agree with TRBD2. The CDR3 runs to 14 residues. Per the germline V gene, CDR1 is DFQATT and CDR2 is SNEGSKA (reference sequence).

A few counts support this clonotype. The chain has TRBV12-3 or TRBV12-4 and TRBJ2-5, with a weak D call TRBD1 (7 bases). The CDR3 runs to 14 residues. The V and J ends lost 7 bases and 2 bases respectively, with 14 bases between them. The chain's CDR3 is CASTGGQRQETQYF. CDR3 in DNA: TGTGCCAGCACCGGGGGACAGCGACAAGAGACCCAGTACTTC.

This clonotype was seen only a few times. J is TRBJ1-6 and V is TRBV7-2; 8 bases match TRBD1. After removal of 1 base from V and 4 bases from J, the junction contained 3 bases not matched to a gene. The CDR3 length is 16 residues. CDR1 is SGHTA and CDR2 is FQGNSA in the germline V gene. The CDR3 here is CASSLEGQAYNSPLHF. The CDR3 DNA reads TGTGCCAGCAGCTTAGAGGGACAGGCATATAATTCACCCCTCCACTTT.

This clonotype has a handful of counts. The chain couples TRBV11-2 to TRBJ2-5; 8 bases agree with TRBD1. Gene TRBJ2-1 matches the end of the DNA better, so the J call may be wrong. The CDR3 sequence is 15 residues long. Germline V gene sequence: CDR1 SGHAT, CDR2 FQNNGV. CDR3: CASSYTPDRDNEQFF. CDR3 DNA: TGTGCCAGCAGCTACACCCCGGACAGGGACAATGAGCAGTTCTTC.

This clonotype was detected a few times. This rearrangement joins TRBV5-1 to TRBJ2-5, with D perhaps matching TRBD1 or TRBD2 (5 bases each). The CDR3 consists of 15 residues. V lost 4 bases and J lost 2, with 15 bases in between. Germline V CDR1 and CDR2: SGHRS, YFSETQ. The DNA for the CDR3 is TGCGCCAGCAGCGTGAGACTATACAGGCAAGAGACCCAGTACTTC. This encodes CASSVRLYRQETQYF.

The V and J genes are TRBV27 and TRBJ2-3; possible D gene TRBD2, 6 bases. This CDR3 contains 15 residues. Trimming took 5 bases from V and 0 from J, leaving 12 bases between them. Germline V gene lookup returns CDR1 MNHEY and CDR2 SMNVEV (reference sequence). CDR3 DNA: TGTGCCAGCAGTCTGATTAGCGGAAGCACAGATACGCAGTATTTT. Its translation is CASSLISGSTDTQYF.

The sample holds a few counts of this clonotype. This chain links TRBV29-1 with TRBJ1-2; 7 bases agree with TRBD1. Germline V gene sequence: CDR1 SQVTM, CDR2 ANQGSEA. J gave up 6 bases and V 5 bases, and 9 bases lay outside the gene matches. This CDR3 comprises 13 residues. DNA for the CDR3: TGCAGCGTTTACACCGGGACAGATGATGGCTACACCTTC. Translation: CSVYTGTDDGYTF. Filled out from reference TRBV29-1 and TRBJ1-2, the complete variable domain reads SAVISQKPSRDICQRGTSLTIQCQVDSQVTMMFWYRQQPGQSLTLIATANQGSEATYESGFVIDKFPISRPNLTFSTLTVSNMSPEDSSIYLCSVYTGTDDGYTFGSGTRLTVV.

This clonotype has a count of ten or more. The V gene is TRBV6-5, the J gene TRBJ2-3, with 10 bases that match TRBD2. Germline assignment: CDR1 MNHEY and CDR2 SVGAGI. The CDR3 is 14 residues long. Trimming took 9 bases from V and 4 from J; bases not matched to a gene: 7. The CDR3 DNA follows: TGTGCCAGTCAACTAGCGGGGTCCGCAGATACGCAGTATTTT. Translated, it gives CASQLAGSADTQYF.

This clonotype was seen more than once but under ten times. The chain is built from TRBV20-1 and TRBJ2-5; 8 bases line up with TRBD1. The DNA end is a closer match to TRBJ2-7, so the J assignment may be wrong. Germline CDR1 DFQATT, CDR2 SNEGSKA (reference sequence). The CDR3 is made up of 13 amino acids. The CDR3 DNA reads as TGCAGTGCTACAAGGACAGGGTTCTACGAGCAGTACTTC. Amino acids: CSATRTGFYEQYF.

This clonotype has a handful of counts. V and J are TRBV20-1 and TRBJ2-5; 13 nucleotides agree with TRBD2. The end of the DNA is better explained by TRBJ2-1, so the J call may be wrong. The V gene's germline CDR1 is DFQATT and CDR2 SNEGSKA (reference sequence). The CDR3 consists of 16 residues. CDR3 sequence: CSASPPTSGGISEQFF. The CDR3 coding sequence is TGCAGTGCTTCTCCCCCGACTAGCGGGGGGATTAGTGAGCAGTTCTTC.

The chain has TRBV4-1 and TRBJ1-2; 9 nucleotides match TRBD1. The V gene end was trimmed by 2 bases and the J gene end by 4 bases; junction bases not matched to a gene: 5. Germline loops: CDR1 MGHRA, CDR2 YSYEKL. The CDR3 is 15 amino acids. CDR3 sequence (DNA): TGCGCCAGCAGCCAACGGGACAGGGTCGTCTATGGCTACACCTTC. It yields the protein CASSQRDRVVYGYTF.

V gene TRBV7-3 combines with J gene TRBJ1-2, with 12 bases matching TRBD1. CDR3 size: 16 residues. The trim removed 5 bases at V and 6 bases at J, leaving 10 bases unmatched. CDR1 and CDR2 from the germline V gene are SGHTA and FQGTGA. The CDR3 DNA reads TGTGCCAGCAGCCCATCGCCGGGACAGGGGGCAAATGGCTACACCTTC. Translation gives CASSPSPGQGANGYTF.

This clonotype was observed a few times. The chain employs TRBV2 and TRBJ2-3; 7 bases are a match to TRBD2. Germline V gives CDR1 SNHLY, CDR2 FYNNEI. CDR3 size: 13 residues. J was trimmed by 2 bases and V by 10 bases; bases with no gene match: 6. The DNA of the CDR3 is TGTGCCACCTCCAGGGACTACACAGATACGCAGTATTTT. It translates to CATSRDYTDTQYF. Based on the CDR3 plus reference TRBV2 and TRBJ2-3, the full variable domain is EPEVTQTPSHQVTQMGQEVILRCVPISNHLYFYWYRQILGQKVEFLVSFYNNEISEKSEIFDDQFSVERPDGSNFTLKIRSTKLEDSAMYFCATSRDYTDTQYFGPGTRLTVL.

This clonotype came up a few times. CDR3 bases: TGCAGTGCTAGAGGTCCGGTGGGGAACACTGAAGCTTTCTTT. This sequence encodes CSARGPVGNTEAFF. J is TRBJ1-1 and V is TRBV20-1, with unresolved D. The germline V gene has CDR1 DFQATT and CDR2 SNEGSKA (reference sequence). The CDR3 is 14 amino acids. V was shortened by 1 base and J by 1 base, with 10 bases between the two germline ends.

The table lists this clonotype with a few counts. The chain carries TRBV5-1 and TRBJ2-6, with D perhaps TRBD1 (6 bases). CDR1 is SGHRS and CDR2 is YFSETQ in the germline V gene. V was clipped by 3 bases and J by 0 bases, with 10 bases between them. The length of the CDR3 is 16 residues. CDR3 nucleotides: TGCGCCAGCAGCTCACAGGGTAACTCTGGGGCCAACGTCCTGACTTTC. Translating it yields CASSSQGNSGANVLTF. Complete variable domain (other parts from reference TRBV5-1 and TRBJ2-6): KAGVTQTPRYLIKTRGQQVTLSCSPISGHRSVSWYQQTPGQGLQFLFEYFSETQRNKGNFPGRFSGRQFSNSRSEMNVSTLELGDSALYLCASSSQGNSGANVLTFGAGSRLTVL.

This chain joins TRBV20-1 and TRBJ2-5; D uncertain. The DNA end is a closer match to TRBJ2-1, so the J assignment may be wrong. CDR1 and CDR2 from the germline V gene are DFQATT and SNEGSKA (reference sequence). This CDR3 region has 13 residues. The CDR3, as DNA: TGCAGCGGTGCCGGCGAGGAAATCGATGAGCAGTTCTTC. Its protein product is CSGAGEEIDEQFF.

The CDR3 protein is CASSYPYLQQRETQYF. CDR3 sequence (DNA): TGTGCCAGCAGTTACCCGTATCTGCAGCAGCGGGAGACCCAGTACTTC. The chain couples TRBV6-2 or TRBV6-3 to TRBJ2-5; a weak D match, TRBD2 (5 bases). V lost 2 bases, J lost 5 bases, and 18 bases lay in between. CDR3 length: 16 amino acids. In germline, CDR1 is MNHEY, CDR2 SVGEGT.

In this sample, this clonotype turned up a few times. The rearrangement uses TRBV20-1 and TRBJ2-5, with D tentatively TRBD1 (6 bases). The DNA end is more similar to TRBJ2-7, so the J call may be wrong. Germline V CDR1 and CDR2: DFQATT, SNEGSKA (reference sequence). This CDR3 region has 13 residues. This CDR3 reads CSAAPGVGHEQYF. The CDR3 region has the DNA TGCAGTGCTGCCCCAGGGGTGGGCCACGAGCAGTACTTC.

The gene calls are TRBV5-5 and TRBJ2-5; no clear D gene. The J call may be incorrect, as the DNA end agrees better with TRBJ2-7. CDR3 length: 14 residues. Germline CDR1 SGHKS, CDR2 YYEKEE (reference sequence). The chain's CDR3 is CASSLEQSNYEQYF. In DNA form, the CDR3 reads TGTGCCAGCAGCTTGGAACAGAGCAACTACGAGCAGTACTTC.

This clonotype was counted only a few times. The chain employs TRBV6-4 and TRBJ2-3; 8 bases fit TRBD2. Per germline, CDR1 MRHNA and CDR2 SNTAGT. This CDR3 comprises 11 residues. The CDR3 DNA follows: TGTGCGGCAGGTCGGGGACTAGCGCAGTATTTT. It yields the protein CAAGRGLAQYF.

The V call is TRBV2, the J call TRBJ2-7; D is uncertain. Germline V CDR1 and CDR2: SNHLY, FYNNEI. This CDR3 region has 13 residues. The V and J ends lost 8 bases and 2 bases respectively, with 13 bases between them. The CDR3: CASGRPRTYEQYF. The CDR3 bases are TGTGCCAGCGGGCGTCCGAGGACCTACGAGCAGTACTTC. Complete variable domain (other parts from reference TRBV2 and TRBJ2-7): EPEVTQTPSHQVTQMGQEVILRCVPISNHLYFYWYRQILGQKVEFLVSFYNNEISEKSEIFDDQFSVERPDGSNFTLKIRSTKLEDSAMYFCASGRPRTYEQYFGPGTRLTVT.

V is TRBV28 and J is TRBJ2-7; TRBD1 agrees at 10 bases. The CDR3 has 13 amino acids. The V gene end was trimmed by 7 bases and the J gene end by 5 bases; junction bases not matched to a gene: 5. The germline V gene encodes CDR1 MDHEN and CDR2 SYDVKM. The CDR3 reads CASKYGQGDEQYF. The CDR3 DNA reads TGTGCCAGCAAGTACGGACAGGGGGACGAGCAGTACTTC.